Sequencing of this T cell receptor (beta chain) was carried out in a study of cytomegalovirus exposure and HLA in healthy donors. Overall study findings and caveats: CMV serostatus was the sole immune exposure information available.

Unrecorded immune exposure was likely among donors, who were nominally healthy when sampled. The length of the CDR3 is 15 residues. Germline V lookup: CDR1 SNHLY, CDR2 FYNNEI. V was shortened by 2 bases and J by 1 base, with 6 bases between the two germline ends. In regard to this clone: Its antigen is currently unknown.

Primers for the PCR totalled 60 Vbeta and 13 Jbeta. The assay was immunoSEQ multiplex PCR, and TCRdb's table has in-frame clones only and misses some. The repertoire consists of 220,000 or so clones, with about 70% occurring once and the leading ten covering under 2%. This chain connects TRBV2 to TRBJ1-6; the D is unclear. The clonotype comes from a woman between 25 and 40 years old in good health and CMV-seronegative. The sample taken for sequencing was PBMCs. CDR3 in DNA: TGTGCCAGCAGTGAATCCGGTTCCTATAATTCACCCCTCCACTTT. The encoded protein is CASSESGSYNSPLHF. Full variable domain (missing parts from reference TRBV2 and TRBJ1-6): EPEVTQTPSHQVTQMGQEVILRCVPISNHLYFYWYRQILGQKVEFLVSFYNNEISEKSEIFDDQFSVERPDGSNFTLKIRSTKLEDSAMYFCASSESGSYNSPLHFGNGTRLTVT.